The TCR beta chain under discussion was sequenced for a study of control samples from healthy donors and cancer patients. CDR1 SGHVS and CDR2 FQNEAQ come from the germline V gene. This CDR3 is built from 19 residues. Trimming removed 5 bases at V and 9 bases at J, with 35 bases between. Using immunoSEQ multiplex PCR, the repertoire was profiled, and TCRdb retains in-frame clones only, with some absent. The data contain about 60,000 clones, 95% to 96% of them singletons. This chain connects TRBV7-8 to TRBJ2-7, with D perhaps matching TRBD1 or TRBD2 (6 bases each). The sequencing input was blood. This TCR came from a woman aged 18-29 years in good health. CDR3 nucleotide sequence: TGTGCCAGCAGCCAACCAAAAGCTTGGGGGAGGAGGTGGTCAGGGGTGCAGTACTTC. This sequence encodes CASSQPKAWGRRWSGVQYF.